Listed below are T cell receptor beta chains from one sample, sequenced in a study of blood T cell repertoires in COVID-19. The method was immunoSEQ multiplex PCR; TCRdb's version includes in-frame clones alone and lacks a portion of them. This sample has just under 85,000 clones, with around 90% found just once. The sample taken for sequencing was peripheral blood. Receptors originate from a man older than 75 with active or convalescent COVID-19. CDR3s include the opening cysteine and the closing phenylalanine or tryptophan. The D gene is left open where the match is weak. A clone size is listed for some rows: how often the clone was seen (once, few, many), or a class if it is expanded.

NA NA TRBJ1-6 TRBV14 TGTGCCAGCAGCGCGGGACTCTTCAATTCACCCCTCCACTTT CASSAGLFNSPLHF
NA NA TRBJ2-1 TRBV15 TGTGCCACCAGCAGAGGAGATGATTCCTACAATGAGCAGTTCTTC CATSRGDDSYNEQFF
NA few TRBJ1-1 TRBV7-9 TGTGCCAGCAGCGCTACGAAAGGGGCTGAAGCTTTCTTT CASSATKGAEAFF
TRBD1 NA TRBJ1-6 TRBV10-2 TGCGCCAGCAGTGAGTCGGGACAGGGCGGCTCACCCCTCCACTTT CASSESGQGGSPLHF
TRBD1 NA TRBJ1-1 TRBV5-1 TGCGCCAGCAGCCCGACAGGGCTAGATGAAGCTTTCTTT CASSPTGLDEAFF
TRBD1 NA TRBJ2-3 TRBV29-1 TGCAGCGCCGGACAGGGCACAGATACGCAGTATTTT CSAGQGTDTQYF
TRBD1 NA TRBJ1-1 TRBV28 TGTGCCAGCAGCATACAGGGGACCACTGAAGCTTTCTTT CASSIQGTTEAFF
TRBD2 NA TRBJ2-2 TRBV4-2 TGTGCCAGCAGCCGAATACTAGCGGGGCCCCCCCCCAACACCGGGGAGCTGTTTTTT CASSRILAGPPPNTGELFF
NA NA TRBJ1-1 TRBV12-2 TGTGCAAGTCGCTTACACCCCAGGGCTTGGTGGGCTAACACTGAAGCTTTCTTT CASRLHPRAWWANTEAFF
TRBD1 NA TRBJ1-1 TRBV5-6 TGTGCCAGCAGCACGACCGGGACAGGGGGCACTGAAGCTTTCTTT CASSTTGTGGTEAFF
NA NA TRBJ1-1 TRBV24-1 TGTGCCACCAGTGATGCCGACTGGACTGAAGCTTTCTTT CATSDADWTEAFF
TRBD2 NA TRBJ2-1 TRBV5-1 TGCGCCAGCAGCGCGGGACTAGCGGGAAAACTAAAGTACAATGAGCAGTTCTTC CASSAGLAGKLKYNEQFF
TRBD2 NA TRBJ2-3 TRBV3-1/TRBV3-2 TGTGCCAGCAGCCAAGAGGGACTAGCGGGGGTAGCAGATACGCAGTATTTT CASSQEGLAGVADTQYF
NA NA TRBJ2-5 TRBV3-1/TRBV3-2 TGTGCCAGCAGACCCAGGGGAGCTAGCTACCAAGAGACCCAGTACTTC CASRPRGASYQETQYF
TRBD1 NA TRBJ1-4 TRBV19 TGTGCCAGTAGTGACTACGAGGACAGGTTCGATGAAAAACTGTTTTTT CASSDYEDRFDEKLFF
NA once TRBJ1-5 TRBV7-7 TGTGCTAGCGGCCGACCACAGGGTCCCCCTCAGCCCCAGCATTTT CASGRPQGPPQPQHF
NA NA TRBJ2-5 TRBV6-5 TGTGCCAGCAGCCGGACAGAAGAGACCCAGTACTTC CASSRTEETQYF
NA NA TRBJ2-5 TRBV5-1 TGCGCCAGCAGCTTGGCCAGAAGGGGCCCCCAAGAGACCCAGTACTTC CASSLARRGPQETQYF
NA NA TRBJ1-3 TRBV6-6 TGTGCCAGCAGCAAACAGGGCGGAAACACCATATATTTT CASSKQGGNTIYF
TRBD1 NA TRBJ1-1 TRBV12-5 TGTGCTAGTGGTAGACAGGGGTTGAACACTGAAGCTTTCTTT CASGRQGLNTEAFF
TRBD2 NA TRBJ2-2 TRBV9 TGTGCCAGCAGCGTAGTTCTAGCGGGAGGTTCCGGGGAGCTGTTTTTT CASSVVLAGGSGELFF
TRBD1 NA TRBJ1-1 TRBV7-9 TGTGCCAGCAGCGTGGGACAGGTTAACACTGAAGCTTTCTTT CASSVGQVNTEAFF
NA NA TRBJ1-5 TRBV6-2/TRBV6-3 TGTGCCAGCAGTCTCGTGGACAGTCCTTACAATCAGCCCCAGCATTTT CASSLVDSPYNQPQHF
NA NA TRBJ1-1 TRBV3-1/TRBV3-2 TGTGCCAGCAGCCACCAGGCTTTGACTGAAGCTTTCTTT CASSHQALTEAFF
NA once TRBJ1-1 TRBV19 TGTGCCAGTACCCGGGGGAAGAACACTGAAGCTTTCTTT CASTRGKNTEAFF
NA NA TRBJ2-3 TRBV11-3 TGTGCCAGCAGCTTTGGGGCAATCGGGAGCACAGATACGCAGTATTTT CASSFGAIGSTDTQYF
TRBD1 NA TRBJ2-6 TRBV5-1 TGCGCCAGCAGCTGGGAAGGGACAGCTGGGGCCAACGTCCTGACTTTC CASSWEGTAGANVLTF
TRBD1 NA TRBJ1-6 TRBV2 TGTGCCAGCAGTGTCGGGACAGCAAATTCACCCCTCCACTTT CASSVGTANSPLHF
NA once TRBJ2-1 TRBV11-3 TGTGCCAGCGCACGAGTAGGGGGGGATAATGAGCAGTTCTTC CASARVGGDNEQFF
NA NA TRBJ1-3 TRBV19 TGTGCCAGTAGTATAGGGACAGACTCTGGAAACACCATATATTTT CASSIGTDSGNTIYF
TRBD1 NA TRBJ1-2 TRBV25-1 TGTGCCAGCAGTGTAGCGGGACAGGGTGTGACTAACTATGGCTACACCTTC CASSVAGQGVTNYGYTF
NA few TRBJ1-2 TRBV5-1 TGCGCCAGCAGCCTATCTGGACAGAACTATGGCTACACCTTC CASSLSGQNYGYTF
NA NA TRBJ1-1 TRBV15 TGTGCCACCAGCAGAGGTGGGGCACCCCATGAAGCTTTCTTT CATSRGGAPHEAFF
TRBD1 NA TRBJ1-4 TRBV6-5 TGTGCCAGCAGAACAGGGGCAACTAATGAAAAACTGTTTTTT CASRTGATNEKLFF
TRBD1 NA TRBJ1-2 TRBV4-1 TGCGCCAGCAGCCGGGGGACAGGGACGCCCGGCTACACCTTC CASSRGTGTPGYTF
NA NA TRBJ1-1 TRBV21-1 TGTGCCAGCAGCAAGGGCTCCTCCGGACAGGACAAGAAAGCTTTCTTT CASSKGSSGQDKKAFF
TRBD2 NA TRBJ2-3 TRBV15 TGTGCCACCAGCAGAGATCGGAGCGGGGGAGGGTCAGATACGCAGTATTTT CATSRDRSGGGSDTQYF
NA NA TRBJ1-3 TRBV4-2 TGTGCCAGCAGCCAAGATAGTAGAACAGGGCAACGCTCTGGAAACACCATATATTTT CASSQDSRTGQRSGNTIYF
NA NA TRBJ2-6 TRBV5-1 TGCGCCAGCAGCTACCCGGTCGGGTCCTTCTCTGGGGCCAACGTCCTGACTTTC CASSYPVGSFSGANVLTF
TRBD2 NA TRBJ2-1 TRBV24-1 TGTGCCACCAGTGATCGGGGGGAGGAGCAGTTCTTC CATSDRGEEQFF
TRBD1 NA TRBJ1-2 TRBV5-1 TGCGCCAGCAGCGTAGAACAGGGGGCGGAAGGCTACACCTTC CASSVEQGAEGYTF